This T cell receptor (beta chain) comes out of a study of T cells in Graves' hyperthyroidism and ophthalmopathy. This clonotype appeared many times. Amplification yielded TCR beta CDR3 regions, with RNA transcripts as the source. First-round RT-PCR targeting the TCR CDR3 was performed with the HTBI primer set. TCRdb independently ran MiXCR on the multiplex PCR reads; one entry per CDR3 protein. This sample yields 200,000 to 250,000 distinct CDR3 sequences, of which roughly 17% are seen a single time; over 45% belongs to the top ten. The CDR3 is 16 amino acids. The ends were cut back, 4 bases at V and 1 base at J, with 16 bases in the middle.

Source material: blood. The receptor was isolated from a woman aged 45-60 years with Graves' hyperthyroidism. The gene calls are TRBV12-3 or TRBV12-4 and TRBJ1-1; TRBD1 is a possible D gene (6 bases). CDR3 in amino acids: CASSSGGTMENTEAFF. The CDR3 DNA reads as TGTGCCAGCAGTTCGGGGGGGACAATGGAGAACACTGAAGCTTTCTTT.